Below, 13 T cell receptor beta chains from the same sample are listed, as sequenced in a study of control samples from healthy donors and cancer patients. Profiling relied on immunoSEQ multiplex PCR, and the TCRdb table lists in-frame clones only, not all of them. The sample includes roughly 63,000 clones, roughly 90% of them seen just once. Sequencing was carried out using PBMCs. Receptors originate from a man aged 35-49 years with colorectal cancer.

V and J are TRBV5-4 and TRBJ1-1; D might be TRBD1 (6 bases). CDR1 SGHNT and CDR2 YYREEE come from the germline V gene (reference sequence). V shed 4 bases and J shed 0 bases, with 13 bases lying between them. The CDR3 is 15 residues long. The CDR3 loop is CASSLQGPLNTEAFF. Written as DNA, the CDR3 is TGTGCCAGCAGCCTGCAGGGGCCCTTGAACACTGAAGCTTTCTTT.

This sequence joins TRBV18 and TRBJ1-3, with unresolved D. V was pared by 6 bases and J by 0 bases, with 15 bases between. The CDR3 consists of 16 residues. Per germline, CDR1 KGHSH and CDR2 LQKENI. The CDR3 DNA is TGTGCCAGCTCCCTACATCCGTCGGGCTCTGGAAACACCATATATTTT. This gives the protein CASSLHPSGSGNTIYF.

J is TRBJ1-2 and V is TRBV6-6; D is undetermined. CDR3 length equals 15 residues. Germline CDR1 MNHNY, CDR2 SVGAGI (reference sequence). V lost 2 bases to trimming and J lost 7 bases, with 17 bases between them. Here the CDR3 reads CASSYQASRLGGYTF. The CDR3 DNA is TGTGCCAGCAGTTACCAGGCCAGCCGGCTTGGTGGCTACACCTTC.

V and J are TRBV27 and TRBJ1-1, with D perhaps matching TRBD1 (6 bases). CDR3 length: 14 residues. Germline loops: CDR1 MNHEY, CDR2 SMNVEV (reference sequence). Trimming took off 4 bases at V and 12 bases at J, with 21 bases between the two ends. In DNA form, the CDR3 reads TGTGCCAGCAGTTCGGCGGGGGCAGATCGGGGGTCTTTCTTT. Its protein product is CASSSAGADRGSFF.

The gene calls are TRBV9 and TRBJ2-7; D possibly corresponds to TRBD2 (5 bases). CDR3 length: 14 amino acids. The V gene's germline CDR1 is SGDLS and CDR2 YYNGEE. V lost 0 bases and J lost 7, with 14 bases in between. In nucleotides, the CDR3 is TGTGCCAGCAGCGTAGGGAGCCTGACGGGGGAGCAGTACTTC. Residues: CASSVGSLTGEQYF.

The chain couples TRBV9 to TRBJ1-2, with D maybe TRBD1 (5 bases). This CDR3 region has 14 residues. Per the germline V gene, CDR1 is SGDLS and CDR2 is YYNGEE. The V gene lost 3 bases and the J gene lost 7 bases, with 16 bases spanning the gap. CDR3 region: CASSESDGARGYTF. Written as DNA, the CDR3 is TGTGCCAGCAGCGAGAGCGACGGGGCGCGTGGCTACACCTTC.

This chain joins TRBV19 and TRBJ2-7; D is ambiguous. The CDR3 consists of 12 residues. Germline CDR1 is LNHDA and CDR2 is SQIVND (reference sequence). Trimming removed 6 bases from V and 6 bases from J, with 12 bases in between. The CDR3, as DNA: TGTGCCAGTAGCTACGTCCCCGGCGAGCAGTACTTC. It translates to CASSYVPGEQYF.

This clone was observed a handful of times. The rearrangement links TRBV19 to TRBJ2-2, with a possible D match to TRBD1 (5 bases). Germline CDR1 reads LNHDA; CDR2 reads SQIVND (reference sequence). Deletions cut 7 bases from V and 3 bases from J, with 9 bases between. CDR3 length: 13 amino acids. The CDR3 DNA reads TGTGCCAGTACCAGGGATTACACCGGGGAGCTGTTTTTT. Translated, it gives CASTRDYTGELFF.

The chain joins TRBV29-1 to TRBJ2-4, with D unclear. Germline-derived CDR1 and CDR2 are SQVTM and ANQGSEA. Deletions cut 4 bases from V and 1 base from J, with 14 bases between. The CDR3 consists of 15 residues. CDR3: CSVVWLFGAKNIQYF. CDR3 DNA sequence: TGCAGCGTTGTTTGGTTGTTCGGGGCCAAAAACATTCAGTACTTC.

The chain employs TRBV11-2 and TRBJ1-1, with D maybe TRBD1 (6 bases). The germline CDR1 and CDR2 sequences are SGHAT and FQNNGV. This CDR3 is 15 amino acids long. V dropped 5 bases and J dropped 5 bases, with 18 bases sitting between them. The CDR3: CASSPLTGLGTEAFF. The DNA for the CDR3 is TGTGCCAGCAGCCCACTAACAGGGCTGGGAACTGAAGCTTTCTTT.

The chain joins TRBV5-1 to TRBJ2-1; a possible D gene is TRBD1 (5 bases). CDR1 and CDR2 from the germline V gene are SGHRS and YFSETQ. V lost 2 bases and J lost 5, with 11 bases in between. This CDR3 comprises 14 residues. The CDR3: CASSFYRPNNEQFF. The CDR3 DNA is TGCGCCAGCAGCTTCTACAGGCCGAACAATGAGCAGTTCTTC.

This clone was seen a handful of times. The V and J genes are TRBV21-1 and TRBJ2-7; TRBD2, as called in the table, went unchecked against the DNA. TRBV21-1 counts as a pseudogene. The CDR3 has 14 residues. The CDR3 nucleotides are TGTGCCAGCAGCATCTTCCGGGACTCCTACGAGCAGTACTTC. Encoded protein: CASSIFRDSYEQYF.

The chain combines TRBV5-1 with TRBJ2-1; a weak D match, TRBD1 (6 bases). This CDR3 is 15 amino acids long. Trimming shortened V by 0 bases and J by 7 bases, and 14 bases separated the two germline ends. The germline CDR1 and CDR2 sequences are SGHRS and YFSETQ. The CDR3 nucleotides are TGCGCCAGCAGCTTGGTCGCAGGGGCCTCAAATGAGCAGTTCTTC. Amino acids: CASSLVAGASNEQFF.